This T cell receptor (beta chain) came from a study of cytomegalovirus exposure and HLA in healthy donors. Study information: The 95 to 150 validation repertoires and the 666 first-cohort repertoires shared a platform, a later analysis reported.

Produced via immunoSEQ multiplex PCR; TCRdb's table is partial and in-frame only. The sample consists of about 150,000 clones, roughly 91% of them appearing once. Whole-study results and caveats: A later analysis found first-cohort TCR clusters tended to co-occur in the approximately 110 validation repertoires. Cytomegalovirus-associated status was assigned to roughly 160 TCR beta chains.

The germline V gene has CDR1 MNHEY and CDR2 SMNVEV (reference sequence). The V end was cut by 8 bases, the J end by 4 bases, with 9 bases between. The CDR3 covers 12 residues. The approximately 120-subject validation cohort, separate from the approximately 670-subject first cohort, included the donors. Details on this clone: Its cognate antigen is unknown.

Sequencing input: PBMCs. The TCR comes from a woman between 18 and 29 years old in good health and CMV-seropositive. The rearrangement links TRBV27 to TRBJ1-5, with D perhaps TRBD1 (5 bases). The CDR3 protein is CASGGANQPQHF. The CDR3 bases are TGTGCCAGCGGCGGGGCTAATCAGCCCCAGCATTTT.